This T cell receptor beta chain was recorded in a study of CD8 T cells in Susac syndrome. V was cut by 0 bases and J by 8 bases, with 9 bases left in between. CDR1 SGHKS and CDR2 YYEKEE come from the germline V gene (reference sequence). The CDR3 is 13 amino acids. Reverse transcription of roughly 0.5 to 1 ug RNA was performed with random hexamers. The method of amplification for TCR beta CDR3 was immunoSEQ multiplex PCR, covering 54 Vbeta and 13 Jbeta. TCRdb used MiXCR to reprocess the immunoSEQ multiplex PCR reads, holding one entry per CDR3 protein. The table has a few hundred thousand distinct CDR3 sequences, 70% to 90% seen once. Sequencing of TCR beta drew on CD8+ and CD4+ T cells from blood. Only a few counts were recorded for this clonotype.

The clonotype comes from a human donor with multiple sclerosis. V usage is TRBV5-5 and J usage is TRBJ2-1, with D possibly matching TRBD2 (5 bases). The sample comprised CD8+ T cells from PBMCs. The CDR3 nucleotides are TGTGCCAGCAGCTTGGGGACTGGCGATGAGCAGTTCTTC. Translating gives CASSLGTGDEQFF. Complete variable domain (other parts from reference TRBV5-5 and TRBJ2-1): DAGVTQSPTHLIKTRGQQVTLRCSPISGHKSVSWYQQVLGQGPQFIFQYYEKEERGRGNFPDRFSARQFPNYSSELNVNALLLGDSALYLCASSLGTGDEQFFGPGTRLTVL.